This passage covers 5 T cell receptor beta chains from one sample sequenced in a study of cytomegalovirus exposure and HLA in healthy donors. Primers: 60 Vbeta forward and 13 Jbeta reverse. Clones were read by immunoSEQ multiplex PCR, and TCRdb kept only the in-frame ones, dropping some. This repertoire shows 150,000 to 200,000 clones, 79% found once; its top ten account for about 2.5%. What was sequenced was PBMCs. The receptors were gathered from a woman between 50 and 59 years old in good health and CMV-seronegative.

The V and J genes are TRBV11-3 and TRBJ2-7; 10 bases agree with TRBD1. CDR3 length: 16 amino acids. Germline lookup yields CDR1 SGHNT and CDR2 YENEEA. V lost 2 bases to trimming and J lost 4 bases; unmatched junction nucleotides: 8. CDR3 amino acids: CASSLHGGTGDYEQYF. CDR3 in DNA: TGTGCCAGCAGCTTACATGGAGGGACAGGGGATTACGAGCAGTACTTC. The whole variable domain, remainder taken from reference TRBV11-3 and TRBJ2-7, is EAGVVQSPRYKIIEKKQPVAFWCNPISGHNTLYWYLQNLGQGPELLIRYENEEAVDDSQLPKDRFSAERLKGVDSTLKIQPAELGDSAVYLCASSLHGGTGDYEQYFGPGTRLTVT.

This clone occurred once. The V call is TRBV6-1, the J call TRBJ2-4, with 7 bases identical to TRBD1. This CDR3 comprises 14 residues. Germline trimming cut 7 bases from V and 0 bases from J; bases unmatched to any gene: 3. The V gene's germline CDR1 is MNHNS and CDR2 SASEGT. The CDR3 spells CASTTGVAKNIQYF. CDR3 coding DNA: TGTGCCAGCACCACAGGGGTAGCCAAAAACATTCAGTACTTC.

This chain connects TRBV18 to TRBJ2-3; TRBD2 is a possible D gene (6 bases). V lost 2 bases to trimming and J lost 6 bases, with 12 bases between them. This CDR3 comprises 14 residues. Germline CDR1 reads KGHSH; CDR2 reads LQKENI. For the CDR3, the DNA is TGTGCCAGCTCACCAGCGGCGGGGTCGGATACGCAGTATTTT. This sequence encodes CASSPAAGSDTQYF.

The rearrangement joins TRBV18 to TRBJ2-1, with D uncertain. The CDR3 has 15 amino acids. Per germline, CDR1 KGHSH and CDR2 LQKENI. V lost 6 bases to trimming and J lost 4 bases, with 16 bases between them. CDR3 residues: CASSPSGPPYNEQFF. Here the CDR3 DNA reads TGTGCCAGCTCCCCGTCAGGCCCACCGTACAATGAGCAGTTCTTC.

The gene calls are TRBV18 and TRBJ1-1; TRBD1 might be the D (5 bases). The CDR3 length is 17 residues. Trimming cost V 2 bases and J 1 base, with 17 bases left between them. Germline CDR1 KGHSH, CDR2 LQKENI. CDR3 sequence reads: CASSPYLDRKTNTEAFF. CDR3 in DNA: TGTGCCAGCTCACCATACCTAGACAGAAAGACGAACACTGAAGCTTTCTTT.